Following are 9 T cell receptor beta chains from one sample sequenced in a study of blood T cell repertoires in COVID-19 (dated by TCRdb to the early 2020s). To prepare the library, the immunoSEQ multiplex PCR assay was applied. The source is immuneACCESS, and TCRdb retained only in-frame sequences with V and J called. Part of the clones is not carried over; for the studies checked, unresolved V genes explain less than half of this, and the remainder is unexplained. Here the sample has roughly 200,000 clones; about 88% occur a single time. Roughly 10% of the sample is held by the ten biggest clonotypes. The sequencing sample was made of peripheral blood. Source of these receptors: a woman aged 50 to 65 with COVID-19, enrolled during active disease.

The CDR3 spells CAISGVRDTQYF. Written as DNA, the CDR3 is TGTGCCATCAGTGGCGTACGAGATACGCAGTATTTT. The rearrangement uses TRBV10-3 and TRBJ2-3; D remains unclear. This CDR3 has 12 residues. The germline V and J ends were trimmed by 4 bases and 5 bases, with 7 bases remaining between them. Looked up from germline, CDR1 is ENHRY and CDR2 is SYGVKD.

The CDR3 DNA reads as TGTGCCAGCTCCCCTCAACCGGGACAGGGTACCTATGGCTACACCTTC. It encodes CASSPQPGQGTYGYTF. The chain has TRBV18 and TRBJ1-2; TRBD1 matches at 9 bases. Germline V gives CDR1 KGHSH, CDR2 LQKENI. V dropped 6 bases and J dropped 4; count of bases not matched to a gene: 12. CDR3 length equals 16 residues.

The chain recombines TRBV19 with TRBJ2-7; TRBD2 agrees at 11 bases. The CDR3 loop spans 16 amino acids. Germline loops: CDR1 LNHDA, CDR2 SQIVND (reference sequence). With 5 bases clipped from V and 3 bases from J, the junction kept 9 bases outside the gene matches. The CDR3 here is CASSRLSSGGIYEQYF. The CDR3 coding sequence is TGTGCCAGTAGTCGCCTCTCTAGCGGGGGGATCTACGAGCAGTACTTC. The full variable domain, its missing parts supplied by reference TRBV19 and TRBJ2-7, is DGGITQSPKYLFRKEGQNVTLSCEQNLNHDAMYWYRQDPGQGLRLIYYSQIVNDFQKGDIAEGYSVSREKKESFPLTVTSAQKNPTAFYLCASSRLSSGGIYEQYFGPGTRLTVT.

V gene TRBV12-3 or TRBV12-4 combines with J gene TRBJ1-2, with 7 nucleotides matching TRBD1. V gave up 4 bases and J gave up 6 bases; unmatched junction bases: 2. The CDR3 runs 12 residues. This CDR3 is CASSYRGDGYTF. The CDR3 DNA is TGTGCCAGCAGTTACAGGGGAGATGGCTACACCTTC.

The rearrangement joins TRBV7-8 to TRBJ1-3; 10 nucleotides align to TRBD1. With V trimmed by 5 bases and J by 3 bases, 4 bases remained unmatched. This CDR3 has 15 amino acids. The germline V gene has CDR1 SGHVS and CDR2 FQNEAQ. The DNA for the CDR3 is TGTGCCAGCAGCCCGGACAGGGGGAATGGAAACACCATATATTTT. It codes for CASSPDRGNGNTIYF.

J is TRBJ2-7 and V is TRBV6-5; 8 bases line up with TRBD1. CDR1 MNHEY and CDR2 SVGAGI come from the germline V gene. This CDR3 contains 15 residues. Trimming cost V 8 bases and J 1 base; bases outside gene matches: 10. CDR3 coding DNA: TGTGCCAGCTTGAAAGAACAGGGGGTTTCCTACGAGCAGTACGTC. It specifies CASLKEQGVSYEQYV.

The chain couples TRBV7-2 to TRBJ1-2; D call uncertain. The V gene lost 4 bases and the J gene lost 8 bases, with 8 bases spanning the gap. The CDR3 sequence is 11 residues long. The germline V gene encodes CDR1 SGHTA and CDR2 FQGNSA. DNA of the CDR3: TGTGCCAGCAGCTCGCAACTAGGCTACACCTTC. Its translation is CASSSQLGYTF.

The genes are TRBV6-5 and TRBJ1-1; D ambiguous. Trimming left V 11 bases short and J 1 base short, with 11 bases between. This CDR3 comprises 12 residues. Germline CDR1 is MNHEY and CDR2 is SVGAGI. CDR3 loop: CAVRSGNTEAFF. CDR3 DNA sequence: TGTGCCGTGCGTTCAGGGAACACTGAAGCTTTCTTT.

The V gene is TRBV4-1, the J gene TRBJ1-2, with 8 positions matching TRBD1. V lost 2 bases and J lost 4; bases outside the gene matches: 3. Germline CDR1 MGHRA, CDR2 YSYEKL. This CDR3 is 14 amino acids long. DNA for the CDR3: TGCGCCAGCAGCCAACCTGACAGGGGCTATGGCTACACCTTC. Residues: CASSQPDRGYGYTF.